Only one count was recorded for the clone carrying this T cell receptor beta chain. Its antigen is still unknown. CD4+ and CD8+ cells were isolated by positive magnetic bead selection, with purity checked by flow cytometry. This sample is drawn from a study of somatic mutations in cytotoxic T cells in rheumatoid arthritis. Study results and caveats: Nobody knew which antigens the expanded CD8+ clones targeted. A significant difference in CD8+ T-cell clonality was not found between rheumatoid arthritis patients and age-matched healthy controls.

The CDR3 has 15 amino acids. The germline V gene has CDR1 SGHKS and CDR2 YYEKEE (reference sequence). Trimming left V 2 bases short and J 2 bases short, with 12 bases between. How the authors handled the data: There were rare matches between patient CD8+ clones larger than 1% and published virus-specific TCRB sequences. Clones were sequenced by immunoSEQ multiplex PCR, and TCRdb holds only the in-frame ones, with some missing. V and J calls and clone size are copied from that table; D and trimming were computed from the DNA. The sample comprises around 18,000 clones, roughly 77% of which are singletons, and roughly 13% rests with the top ten.

J is TRBJ2-3 and V is TRBV5-5; the D gene is possibly TRBD1 (6 bases). The specimen was CD8+ T cells sorted from blood. The clonotype originates from an adult with rheumatoid arthritis. The CDR3 is CASSFARTATDTQYF. The CDR3 coding sequence is TGTGCCAGCAGCTTCGCCCGGACAGCCACAGATACGCAGTATTTT.